What follows are 4 T cell receptor beta chains derived from one specimen sequenced in a study of cytomegalovirus exposure and HLA in healthy donors. Profiled with immunoSEQ multiplex PCR; TCRdb holds only in-frame clones, not every one. The repertoire holds 55,000 to 65,000 clones, with around nine tenths as singletons. The sample taken for sequencing was PBMCs. The receptors were sampled from a man between 18 and 35 years old in good health and CMV-seronegative.

The V call is TRBV7-9, the J call TRBJ2-7, with 8 bases that match TRBD2. In germline, CDR1 is SEHNR, CDR2 FQNEAQ (reference sequence). Trimming cost V 10 bases and J 2 bases; bases outside gene matches: 16. This CDR3 region has 16 residues. CDR3 nucleotides: TGTGCCACCCACCCAGGGACTAGACAGACACCCTACGAGCAGTACTTC. This gives the protein CATHPGTRQTPYEQYF. Full variable domain (missing parts from reference TRBV7-9 and TRBJ2-7): DTGVSQNPRHKITKRGQNVTFRCDPISEHNRLYWYRQTLGQGPEFLTYFQNEAQLEKSRLLSDRFSAERPKGSFSTLEIQRTEQGDSAMYLCATHPGTRQTPYEQYFGPGTRLTVT.

The chain carries TRBV28 and TRBJ2-2, with 7 bases that match TRBD2. In germline, CDR1 is MDHEN, CDR2 SYDVKM. The V segment lost 10 bases and the J segment 6 bases; nucleotides outside the gene matches: 14. The CDR3 sequence is 15 residues long. The CDR3: CATNFQRGRSGELFF. DNA of the CDR3: TGTGCCACCAACTTTCAGCGGGGCCGGTCCGGGGAGCTGTTTTTT.

This clone was seen a few times. CDR3 protein: CASSPAGGATDTQYF. The DNA for the CDR3 is TGTGCCAGCAGCCCCGCCGGGGGGGCGACAGATACGCAGTATTTT. This chain connects TRBV5-4 to TRBJ2-3, with 8 bases fitting TRBD2. CDR3 length: 15 residues. CDR1 is SGHNT, CDR2 YYREEE, per germline (reference sequence). V was pared by 4 bases and J by 3 bases, with 7 bases of the junction left unmatched.

The V call is TRBV4-3, the J call TRBJ2-1; TRBD1 might be the D (6 bases). The V gene lost 2 bases and the J gene lost 7 bases, with 9 bases spanning the gap. This CDR3 contains 13 residues. Germline V gives CDR1 LGHNA, CDR2 YSLEER. CDR3 residues: CASSQSQGNEQFF. Written as DNA, the CDR3 is TGCGCCAGCAGCCAAAGCCAGGGGAATGAGCAGTTCTTC.